The text below deals with one T cell receptor (beta chain). Germline-derived CDR1 and CDR2 are SNHLY and FYNNEI. With V trimmed by 5 bases and J by 3 bases, 13 bases remained unmatched. CDR3 length: 16 amino acids. The protocol was immunoSEQ multiplex PCR, while the TCRdb copy is restricted to in-frame clones and leaves out a portion. This sample has 200,000 to 250,000 clones; 88% occur once, and the top ten carry roughly 2.7%. These data are taken from a study of blood T cell repertoires in COVID-19. Overall study context: Acute and convalescent COVID-19 samples came from the United States, Italy and Spain.

The cohort comprised adults aged 18 to 89 years residing in about 25 US areas. The chain uses TRBV2 and TRBJ2-7; 7 nucleotides agree with TRBD1. This clonotype was sampled from a woman aged 30 to 39 who had recovered from COVID-19. Sequencing was carried out using PBMCs or T cells enriched from blood (not recorded which). The chain's CDR3 is CASSPAHTGQLYEQYF. Here the CDR3 DNA reads TGTGCCAGCAGTCCAGCCCATACGGGACAGCTCTACGAGCAGTACTTC.